This T cell receptor (beta chain) is drawn from a study of cytomegalovirus exposure and HLA in healthy donors. PCR employed 60 Vbeta and 13 Jbeta primers. Per the original data handling: Later, an analysis found 75 million to 100 million unique TCR beta chains, and approximately 10 million of these were shared. Profiled with immunoSEQ multiplex PCR; TCRdb holds only in-frame clones, not every one. The DNA gave D and trimming, while V, J and clone size come from that table. Among 110,000 or so clones listed, approximately 69% were seen once. Trimming cost V 5 bases and J 1 base; bases outside gene matches: 8. This CDR3 has 15 amino acids. Per germline, CDR1 SGHVS and CDR2 FNYEAQ. Whole-study findings and limits: Among TCR beta chains, those listed as cytomegalovirus-associated numbered roughly 150. Sequence variants that were highly shared formed a cluster that was likely a sequencing artifact. In an earlier analysis, productive rearrangement rates for most beta V segments clustered near 87% or 30%.

In the case of this clone: Antigen specificity is unknown.

The chain links TRBV7-6 to TRBJ2-7; 7 positions match TRBD2. The sequenced sample consisted of PBMCs. This clonotype originated in a woman aged 40 to 50 in good health and CMV-seropositive. CDR3 in amino acids: CASSPSGAASYEQYF. CDR3 sequence (DNA): TGTGCCAGCAGCCCGAGCGGGGCGGCATCCTACGAGCAGTACTTC.